These 9 T cell receptor beta chains were sequenced from one sample in a study of response to subunit inactivated influenza vaccine. TCRdb re-analysed the RT-PCR reads in MiXCR, keeping a single row per CDR3 protein. This repertoire shows about 700,000 distinct CDR3 sequences, around 14% found once; its top ten account for 5.5% to 7%. Material: PBMCs from blood, obtained approximately 15 days before vaccination. These receptors all come from a man aged 50-59 years who received an inactivated influenza vaccine.

In this sample, this clonotype turned up many times. The V call is TRBV28, the J call TRBJ2-7, with 9 bases identical to TRBD1. V gave up 4 bases and J gave up 7 bases; unmatched junction bases: 8. CDR3 size: 14 residues. CDR1 and CDR2 from the germline V gene are MDHEN and SYDVKM. The CDR3 sequence: CASSSIFGTGEQYF. For the CDR3, the DNA is TGTGCCAGCAGTTCTATTTTCGGGACAGGGGAGCAGTACTTC.

This clonotype was counted only a few times. The gene calls are TRBV5-5 and TRBJ2-7, with D maybe TRBD1 (6 bases). The V end lost 0 bases, the J end lost 7 bases, and 26 bases lay between the germline ends. The CDR3 has 18 residues. Per germline, CDR1 SGHKS and CDR2 YYEKEE (reference sequence). CDR3 coding DNA: TGTGCCAGCAGCTTGGCCCATGGGTCCGGACAGCGCCTTTTTGAGCAGTACTTC. This translates into CASSLAHGSGQRLFEQYF.

This clonotype was found a few times. The V gene is TRBV10-3, the J gene TRBJ1-2, with unresolved D. Germline loops: CDR1 ENHRY, CDR2 SYGVKD. Trimming left V 6 bases short and J 0 bases short, with 20 bases between. The CDR3 runs to 17 residues. CDR3 loop: CAISATESRASNYGYTF. Here the CDR3 DNA reads TGTGCCATCAGCGCGACCGAAAGTAGGGCGTCTAACTATGGCTACACCTTC.

In its sample, this clonotype was seen a few times. This chain joins TRBV30 and TRBJ2-6; D is possibly TRBD1 (6 bases). The V end lost 5 bases, the J end lost 2 bases, and 10 bases lay between the germline ends. CDR1 and CDR2 (germline): GTSNPN, SVGIG (reference sequence). The CDR3 is 14 amino acids. CDR3 sequence (DNA): TGTGCCTGGTCCTCAGGGGCTGGGGCCAACGTCCTGACTTTC. It codes for CAWSSGAGANVLTF.

The sample holds a few counts of this clonotype. The chain couples TRBV20-1 to TRBJ2-2; 8 positions match TRBD2. V lost 0 bases, J lost 4 bases, and 4 bases stayed unmatched. CDR3 length equals 15 residues. Germline CDR1 is DFQATT and CDR2 is SNEGSKA (reference sequence). This CDR3 reads CSARDLGGGTGELFF. In DNA, the CDR3 is TGCAGTGCTAGAGATCTCGGGGGGGGCACCGGGGAGCTGTTTTTT.

This clonotype has just a few counts. This chain connects TRBV12-3 or TRBV12-4 to TRBJ2-7; TRBD2 matches 8 bases. The CDR3 runs to 16 residues. Unmatched junction bases numbered 10, after V lost 2 bases and J lost 4 bases. Written as DNA, the CDR3 is TGTGCCAGCAGTTTAACCCGTGGCGGGGGGCCGTACGAGCAGTACTTC. This codes for CASSLTRGGGPYEQYF.

This clonotype was seen ten or more times. The V call is TRBV11-2, the J call TRBJ1-4; tentatively, D is TRBD1 (5 bases). Germline CDR1 SGHAT, CDR2 FQNNGV. V lost 5 bases, J lost 9 bases, and 19 bases lay in between. The CDR3 length is 15 residues. The CDR3 DNA follows: TGTGCCAGCAGCAGGGCGGGGGGATCCCTTCAAAAACTGTTTTTT. Translated, it gives CASSRAGGSLQKLFF.

This chain uses TRBV6-2 or TRBV6-3 with TRBJ2-3, with D perhaps TRBD2 (6 bases). CDR1 is MNHEY, CDR2 SVGEGT, per germline. Trimming cost V 0 bases and J 3 bases, with 10 bases left between them. There are 15 residues in the CDR3. The CDR3 spells CASSYSTAGTDTQYF. Written as DNA, the CDR3 is TGTGCCAGCAGTTACTCGACGGCGGGGACAGATACGCAGTATTTT.

This clonotype was counted between two and nine times. The gene calls are TRBV12-3 or TRBV12-4 and TRBJ2-1; a weak D match, TRBD1 (6 bases). V lost 9 bases and J 3 bases, leaving 18 bases between the germline ends. This CDR3 is built from 15 residues. CDR3 nucleotide sequence: TGTGCCAGGTCCGTGGGACACCCGGACTACAATGAGCAGTTCTTC. This translates into CARSVGHPDYNEQFF.